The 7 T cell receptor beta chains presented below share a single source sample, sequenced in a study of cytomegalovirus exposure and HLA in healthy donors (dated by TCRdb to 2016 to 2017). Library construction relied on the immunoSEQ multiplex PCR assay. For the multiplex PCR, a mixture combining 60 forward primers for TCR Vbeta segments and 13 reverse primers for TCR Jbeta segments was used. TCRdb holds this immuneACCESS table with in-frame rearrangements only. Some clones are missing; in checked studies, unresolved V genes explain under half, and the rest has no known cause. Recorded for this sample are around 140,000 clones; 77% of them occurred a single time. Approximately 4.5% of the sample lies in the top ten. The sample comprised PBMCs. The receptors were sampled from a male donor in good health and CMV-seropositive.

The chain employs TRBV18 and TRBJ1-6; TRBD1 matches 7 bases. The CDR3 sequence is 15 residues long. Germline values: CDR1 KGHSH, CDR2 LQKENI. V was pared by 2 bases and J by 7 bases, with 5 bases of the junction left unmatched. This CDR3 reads CASSPVPGQNSPLHF. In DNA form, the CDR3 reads TGTGCCAGCTCACCAGTGCCGGGACAGAATTCACCCCTCCACTTT.

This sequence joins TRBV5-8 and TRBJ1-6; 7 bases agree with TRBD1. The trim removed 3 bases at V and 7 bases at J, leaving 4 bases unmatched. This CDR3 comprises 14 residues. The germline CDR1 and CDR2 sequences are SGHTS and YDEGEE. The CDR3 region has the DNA TGTGCCAGCAGCTGGCGCAGGGGGAATTCACCCCTCCACTTT. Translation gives CASSWRRGNSPLHF.

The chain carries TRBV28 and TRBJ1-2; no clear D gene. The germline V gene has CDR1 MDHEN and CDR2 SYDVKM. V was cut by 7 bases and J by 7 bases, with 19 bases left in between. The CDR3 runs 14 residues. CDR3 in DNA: TGTGCCAGCACCACCGGGGTCGACTGGGTTGGCTACACCTTC. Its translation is CASTTGVDWVGYTF.

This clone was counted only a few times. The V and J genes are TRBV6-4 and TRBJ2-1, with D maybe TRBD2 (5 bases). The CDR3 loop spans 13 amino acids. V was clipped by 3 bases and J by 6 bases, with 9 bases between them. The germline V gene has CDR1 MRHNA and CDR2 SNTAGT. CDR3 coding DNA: TGTGCCAGCAGTGAATCGGACTTCAATGAGCAGTTCTTC. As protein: CASSESDFNEQFF.

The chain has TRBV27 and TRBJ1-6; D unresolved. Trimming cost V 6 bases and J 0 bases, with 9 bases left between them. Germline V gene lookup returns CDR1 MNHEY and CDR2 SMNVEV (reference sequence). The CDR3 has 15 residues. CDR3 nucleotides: TGTGCCAGCAGCCCGGTCGGCTCCTATAATTCACCCCTCCACTTT. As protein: CASSPVGSYNSPLHF.

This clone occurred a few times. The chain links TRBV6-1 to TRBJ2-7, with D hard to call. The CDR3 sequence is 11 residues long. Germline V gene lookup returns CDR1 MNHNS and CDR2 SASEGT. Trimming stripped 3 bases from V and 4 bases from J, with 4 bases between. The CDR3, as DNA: TGTGCCAGCAGTGACCCTTACGAGCAGTACTTC. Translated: CASSDPYEQYF.

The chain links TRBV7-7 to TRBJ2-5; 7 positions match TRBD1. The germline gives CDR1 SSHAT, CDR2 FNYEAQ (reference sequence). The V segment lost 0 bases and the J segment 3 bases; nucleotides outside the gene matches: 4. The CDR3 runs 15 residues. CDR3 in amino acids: CASSLAGGLKETQYF. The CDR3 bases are TGTGCCAGCAGCTTAGCAGGGGGCCTAAAAGAGACCCAGTACTTC.